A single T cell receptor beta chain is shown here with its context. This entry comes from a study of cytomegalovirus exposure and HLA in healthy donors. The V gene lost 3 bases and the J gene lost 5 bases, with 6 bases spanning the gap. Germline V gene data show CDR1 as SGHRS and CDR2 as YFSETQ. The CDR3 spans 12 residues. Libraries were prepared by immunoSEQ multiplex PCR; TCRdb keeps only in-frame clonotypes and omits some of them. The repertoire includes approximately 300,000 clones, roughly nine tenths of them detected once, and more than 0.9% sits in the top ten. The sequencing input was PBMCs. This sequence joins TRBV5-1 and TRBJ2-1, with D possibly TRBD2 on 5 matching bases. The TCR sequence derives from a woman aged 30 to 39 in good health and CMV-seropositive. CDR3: CASSSGNNEQFF. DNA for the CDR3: TGCGCCAGCAGCTCGGGGAACAATGAGCAGTTCTTC. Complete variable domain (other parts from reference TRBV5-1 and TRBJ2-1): KAGVTQTPRYLIKTRGQQVTLSCSPISGHRSVSWYQQTPGQGLQFLFEYFSETQRNKGNFPGRFSGRQFSNSRSEMNVSTLELGDSALYLCASSSGNNEQFFGPGTRLTVL.